These 18 T cell receptor beta chains originate from one sample sequenced in a study of T cell responses to AZD1222 COVID-19 vaccine. Clones were read by immunoSEQ multiplex PCR, and TCRdb kept only the in-frame ones, dropping some. The sample includes more than 100,000 clones, about 90% of them seen just once. The sequenced sample was peripheral blood, obtained on day 0 of AZD1222 vaccination. Every receptor here comes from an adult in good health.

The rearrangement links TRBV18 to TRBJ2-1; 8 nucleotides line up with TRBD2. CDR3 length: 16 amino acids. J was trimmed by 9 bases and V by 3 bases; bases with no gene match: 13. In germline, CDR1 is KGHSH, CDR2 LQKENI. As DNA, the CDR3 is TGTGCCAGCTCACCCGGGAGGGCCGACATCTTTAGTGAGCAGTTCTTC. Amino acids: CASSPGRADIFSEQFF.

The chain couples TRBV6-5 to TRBJ2-1; D not resolved. From germline, CDR1 is MNHEY and CDR2 SVGAGI. Trimming removed 4 bases at V and 9 bases at J, with 10 bases between. This CDR3 contains 12 residues. CDR3 sequence (DNA): TGTGCCAGCAGTTCCTTGGTCGCTGAGCAGTTCTTC. It codes for CASSSLVAEQFF.

A single count supports this clone. The rearrangement joins TRBV7-9 to TRBJ2-5; 7 bases are a match to TRBD1. V lost 0 bases to trimming and J lost 5 bases; unmatched junction nucleotides: 6. CDR1 and CDR2 (germline): SEHNR, FQNEAQ (reference sequence). The CDR3 is 15 residues long. This CDR3 reads CASSLARSTGETQYF. The CDR3 bases are TGTGCCAGCAGCTTAGCGCGTTCGACAGGGGAGACCCAGTACTTC.

The rearrangement uses TRBV11-2 and TRBJ2-4; 9 bases match TRBD2. The germline CDR1 and CDR2 sequences are SGHAT and FQNNGV. V shed 7 bases and J 0 bases; nucleotides not matched to a gene: 13. This CDR3 comprises 18 residues. CDR3 DNA sequence: TGTGCCAGCACTCTTGGTAGCGGGGGTCCGCTAGCCAAAAACATTCAGTACTTC. It translates to CASTLGSGGPLAKNIQYF.

CDR3 nucleotide sequence: TGTGCCACCAGTGGGCCGAGGGTGGGACTCTTGAACACCGGGGAGCTGTTTTTT. This sequence encodes CATSGPRVGLLNTGELFF. This chain joins TRBV24-1 and TRBJ2-2, with D maybe TRBD2 (6 bases). From germline, CDR1 is KGHDR and CDR2 SFDVKD. Trimming took off 5 bases at V and 1 base at J, with 19 bases between the two ends. This CDR3 region has 18 residues.

This rearrangement joins TRBV6-4 to TRBJ2-3; 10 positions agree with TRBD2. CDR1 is MRHNA and CDR2 is SNTAGT in the germline V gene. The V gene end was trimmed by 2 bases and the J gene end by 2 bases; junction bases not matched to a gene: 1. The CDR3 runs 15 residues. The CDR3 spells CASSDSGGATDTQYF. CDR3 coding DNA: TGTGCCAGCAGTGACAGCGGGGGGGCCACAGATACGCAGTATTTT.

This sequence joins TRBV5-6 and TRBJ1-1; D is uncertain. Germline assignment: CDR1 SGHDT and CDR2 YYEEEE. With 0 bases removed from V and 1 base from J, the gap between germline ends came to 4 bases. The CDR3 totals 13 residues. CDR3 in amino acids: CASSLARNTEAFF. Here the CDR3 DNA reads TGTGCCAGCAGCTTGGCACGGAACACTGAAGCTTTCTTT.

This rearrangement joins TRBV5-1 to TRBJ2-3; D might be TRBD1 or TRBD2, each matching 6 bases. CDR1 and CDR2 (germline): SGHRS, YFSETQ. The CDR3 sequence is 14 residues long. V gave up 6 bases and J gave up 0 bases, with 11 bases separating them. CDR3 residues: CASTRGGSTDTQYF. The CDR3 DNA reads TGCGCCAGCACGCGAGGGGGGAGCACAGATACGCAGTATTTT.

The V gene is TRBV4-2, the J gene TRBJ2-7, with TRBD1 matching 7 bases. V shed 1 base and J 6 bases; nucleotides not matched to a gene: 6. CDR1 and CDR2 (germline): LGHNA, YNFKEQ. This CDR3 has 14 amino acids. The CDR3 DNA follows: TGTGCCAGCAGCCAAGGAGGCAGGGGGTTCGAGCAGTACTTC. It codes for CASSQGGRGFEQYF.

This clone appeared a single time. The chain employs TRBV7-2 and TRBJ2-7, with D perhaps matching TRBD1 or TRBD2 (5 bases each). CDR1 and CDR2 from the germline V gene are SGHTA and FQGNSA. V lost 1 base and J 6 bases, leaving 13 bases between the germline ends. The CDR3 sequence is 14 residues long. The CDR3 reads CASSLDMGESEQYF. CDR3 sequence (DNA): TGTGCCAGCAGCTTAGATATGGGGGAGAGCGAGCAGTACTTC.

As regards this clone: The junction departs from the called germline gene at one end, perhaps through a read error. This chain links TRBV7-7 with TRBJ2-3; perhaps TRBD1 as D (6 bases). The CDR3 is 14 amino acids. Germline assignment: CDR1 SSHAT and CDR2 FNYEAQ (reference sequence). CDR3 sequence reads: CASSRGQSTDTQYF. For the CDR3, the DNA is TGTGCTAGCAGCCGCGGACAGAGCACAGATACGCAGTATTTT.

This clone was seen a handful of times. The V gene is TRBV18, the J gene TRBJ1-2; TRBD1 matches at 8 bases. From germline, CDR1 is KGHSH and CDR2 LQKENI. The CDR3 sequence is 15 residues long. V was pared by 2 bases and J by 2 bases, with 4 bases of the junction left unmatched. This CDR3 is CASSPGAGGNYGYTF. CDR3 nucleotides: TGTGCCAGCTCACCAGGTGCAGGGGGCAACTATGGCTACACCTTC.

V and J are TRBV14 and TRBJ1-2, with D unclear. V lost 2 bases, J lost 4 bases, and 8 bases lay in between. The CDR3 runs to 13 residues. Germline V CDR1 and CDR2: SGHDN, FVKESK. CDR3 coding DNA: TGTGCCAGCAGCCAAACGGCCGCCTATGGCTACACCTTC. Translation gives CASSQTAAYGYTF.

The chain recombines TRBV27 with TRBJ2-7; 8 bases map to TRBD1. Trimming cost V 5 bases and J 3 bases; bases outside gene matches: 6. The CDR3 runs 14 residues. Germline V lookup: CDR1 MNHEY, CDR2 SMNVEV (reference sequence). CDR3 sequence: CASSPGQGGYEQYF. The CDR3 bases are TGTGCCAGCAGTCCCGGACAGGGCGGCTACGAGCAGTACTTC.

V and J are TRBV28 and TRBJ1-6, with D possibly matching TRBD1 (5 bases). Trimming removed 6 bases from V and 10 bases from J, with 22 bases in between. The CDR3 runs 16 residues. Germline-derived CDR1 and CDR2 are MDHEN and SYDVKM. The CDR3 here is CASSRWGEGKNSPLHF. CDR3 DNA: TGTGCCAGCAGCCGGTGGGGGGAGGGAAAAAACTCACCCCTCCACTTT.

This clone was observed a single time. The chain has TRBV4-2 and TRBJ1-1, with D maybe TRBD1 (6 bases). V was clipped by 1 base and J by 4 bases, with 13 bases between them. The CDR3 extends over 15 amino acids. Germline V gene lookup returns CDR1 LGHNA and CDR2 YNFKEQ. The CDR3 DNA sequence: TGTGCCAGCAGCCAAGTTCCGGGGGCTTTCACTGAAGCTTTCTTT. Translated, it gives CASSQVPGAFTEAFF.

This clone was detected only once. The chain's CDR3 is CASSPDSLQETQYF. CDR3 DNA sequence: TGCGCCAGCAGCCCGGACAGCTTACAAGAGACCCAGTACTTC. The chain joins TRBV5-1 to TRBJ2-5, with D perhaps TRBD1 (6 bases). This CDR3 has 14 residues. Germline assignment: CDR1 SGHRS and CDR2 YFSETQ. V dropped 4 bases and J dropped 2 bases, with 12 bases sitting between them.

The chain combines TRBV7-2 with TRBJ2-5; a weak D match, TRBD2 (5 bases). Per the germline V gene, CDR1 is SGHTA and CDR2 is FQGNSA. Trimming pared 1 base from V and 7 bases from J, leaving 10 bases between. This CDR3 has 13 residues. The CDR3 sequence: CASSLGPEGTQYF. As DNA, the CDR3 is TGTGCCAGCAGCTTAGGCCCTGAGGGGACCCAGTACTTC.